These T cell receptor beta chains were read from a single sample in a study of cytomegalovirus exposure and HLA in healthy donors. Sequencing was performed with immunoSEQ multiplex PCR; in TCRdb, only in-frame clones are kept and a portion is missing. The sample lists roughly 230,000 clones, 90% occurring once. The sample comprised PBMCs. The receptors were gathered from a woman in her twenties or thirties in good health and CMV-seronegative. Both conserved end residues are part of each CDR3. The D gene is left open where the match is weak. Not every row has a clone size; where given, it reads once, few, many or a size class.

>TRBJ2-1|.|TRBV29-1|.
TGCAGCGTTAGGGGGGGTTTGTACAATGAGCAGTTCTTC
CSVRGGLYNEQFF
>TRBJ1-1|.|TRBV29-1|.
TGCAGCGTTGGGATCACTGAAGCTTTCTTT
CSVGITEAFF
>TRBJ1-5|.|TRBV18|TRBD1
TGTGCCAGCTCACCGGACAGGGGTCAGGCCCAGCATTTT
CASSPDRGQAQHF
>TRBJ2-3|.|TRBV2|TRBD2
TGTGCCAGCAGACGACTAGCGGGAAGCACAGATACGCAGTATTTT
CASRRLAGSTDTQYF
>TRBJ1-5|once|TRBV5-6|.
TGTGCCAGCAGCACCGGGACGGAGAGCAATCAGCCCCAGCATTTT
CASSTGTESNQPQHF
>TRBJ2-5|.|TRBV13|.
TGTGCCAGCAGCCCCTACGGGAGAGGTGAGACCCAGTACTTC
CASSPYGRGETQYF
>TRBJ2-3|.|TRBV27|.
TGTGCCAGCACCTCCCTGGAGGAAGGCACAGATACGCAGTATTTT
CASTSLEEGTDTQYF
>TRBJ2-1|.|TRBV7-9|.
TGTGCCAGCAGCCACAGGGAGAGACGAAGGAGCGGGTTTTACAATGAGCAGTTCTTC
CASSHRERRRSGFYNEQFF
>TRBJ1-4|.|TRBV13|TRBD1
TGTGCCAGCAGCCACAGGGGGATGAATGAAAAACTGTTTTTT
CASSHRGMNEKLFF
>TRBJ2-3|.|TRBV4-1|TRBD2
TGCGCCAGCAGACTCGGGACTAGCGGAATCACAGATACGCAGTATTTT
CASRLGTSGITDTQYF
>TRBJ1-2|.|TRBV2|.
TGTGCCAGCAGTGAAGGGGACTTAAGGGATGGCTACACCTTC
CASSEGDLRDGYTF
>TRBJ2-1|.|TRBV30|.
TGTGCCTGGAACTCGTACATTTACAATGAGCAGTTCTTC
CAWNSYIYNEQFF
>TRBJ1-5|.|TRBV19|.
TGTGCCAGCTCGTCCCCGGCCGCCTCGGATCAGCCCCAGCATTTT
CASSSPAASDQPQHF
>TRBJ1-1|few|TRBV4-1|TRBD1
TGCGCCAGCAGCCAAACCACCGGGACAGGGACGGGCACTGAAGCTTTCTTT
CASSQTTGTGTGTEAFF
>TRBJ1-2|.|TRBV18|TRBD1
TGTGCCAGCTCACAGGAGACAGGGGCGGACTATGGCTACACCTTC
CASSQETGADYGYTF
>TRBJ2-7|.|TRBV30|.
TGTGCCTGGAATGGCAGGGCCCCCGGGTCCGAGCAGTACTTC
CAWNGRAPGSEQYF
>TRBJ2-7|.|TRBV5-1|.
TGCGCCAGCAGCCTGGGGGACGGCTACGAGCAGTACTTC
CASSLGDGYEQYF
>TRBJ1-3|.|TRBV13|.
TGTGCCAGCAGCTTAGCCGGGACTAGGATCTCTGGAAACACCATATATTTT
CASSLAGTRISGNTIYF
>TRBJ2-5|.|TRBV27|TRBD1
TGTGCCAGCAGTTTTGGCAAACAGGGGGCAGCCGAAGAGACCCAGTACTTC
CASSFGKQGAAEETQYF
>TRBJ2-5|.|TRBV2|.
TGTGCCAGCAGTGTGGACAGGGCCCTAGCGGCTACTTCGGAGACCCAGTACTTC
CASSVDRALAATSETQYF
>TRBJ2-2|.|TRBV7-2|TRBD2
TGTGCCAGCCGACTAGCGGGAGTGGGCACCGGGGAGCTGTTTTTT
CASRLAGVGTGELFF
>TRBJ1-2|.|TRBV5-1|.
TGCGCCAGCAGCTTGGCAGATTACTATGGCTACACCTTC
CASSLADYYGYTF
>TRBJ1-1|.|TRBV27|.
TGTGCCAGCAGTCCGCAGGGTAGTTATACTGAAGCTTTCTTT
CASSPQGSYTEAFF